The T cell receptor (beta chain) described here comes from a study of tumor and adjacent non-tumor tissue in lung cancer. Three rounds of nested PCR, following a modified ARM-PCR protocol, produced the TCRbeta library. TCRdb re-derived calls from the multiplex PCR reads in MiXCR, one entry per CDR3 protein. The sample includes 50,000 to 60,000 distinct CDR3 sequences, just under 75% of them seen just once. This CDR3 spans 17 amino acids. The germline CDR1 and CDR2 sequences are LGHNA and YSLEER. Regarding this clonotype: A junction boundary mismatches the germline segment, possibly from a read error.

The template was RNA from unsorted bulk tissue. The normal lung tissue was taken more than 3 cm from the tumor edge. Donors were chemotherapy-naive, newly diagnosed lung cancer surgical patients in China, August–late 2014. Material: distant non-tumor lung tissue. This chain uses TRBV4-3 with TRBJ2-2, with 8 positions matching TRBD2. The TCR sequence derives from a woman aged 60 to 75 with non-small cell lung cancer. CDR3 DNA: TGCGCCTGCAGCCAACGTAGCGGGATGGGATTCGGCGGGGAGCTGTTTTTT. This codes for CACSQRSGMGFGGELFF.